The source of this T cell receptor beta chain is a study of shared clonotypes between healthy human individuals. For sorted subsets, approximately 200 ng DNA per replicate equaled about 31,000 T cell genomes. Only in-frame clones appear in the TCRdb table, and some are missing; sequencing was by immunoSEQ multiplex PCR. Altogether millions of clones are present, 85% to 95% being singletons, with the ten largest covering 0.13% to 0.15%. Germline values: CDR1 WNHNN, CDR2 SYGVQD (reference sequence). The V segment lost 6 bases and the J segment 4 bases; nucleotides outside the gene matches: 18. The CDR3 length is 18 residues.

J is TRBJ2-4 and V is TRBV10-1, with 7 bases identical to TRBD2. The sample comprised naive CD4+ T cells sorted from blood. The subset was: CD45RA+ positively selected. The source is a young man in good health. The CDR3 protein is CASRGEGGGHKGKNIQYF. The CDR3 coding sequence is TGCGCCAGCAGAGGTGAGGGCGGGGGTCATAAGGGGAAAAACATTCAGTACTTC.